This entry concerns a single T cell receptor beta chain. The data were taken from a study of T cells after somatic rescue of genetic block. The germline gives CDR1 LNHDA, CDR2 SQIVND (reference sequence). Between the trimmed V and J ends, which lost 1 base and 2 bases, there was a span of 9 bases. This CDR3 region has 16 residues. Sequenced by immunoSEQ multiplex PCR; TCRdb stores in-frame clones only, minus some. Seen here are 65,000 to 70,000 clones, 85% to 95% observed once, and the top ten hold 2.9%. The sequencing sample was made of peripheral blood mononuclear cells (PBMCs). J is TRBJ1-6 and V is TRBV19, with D maybe TRBD1 (5 bases). The clonotype comes from a man aged 35-49 years. The chain's CDR3 is CASSIGGRAYNSPLHF. DNA for the CDR3: TGTGCCAGTAGTATAGGGGGCCGCGCCTATAATTCACCCCTCCACTTT.